A selection of T cell receptor beta chains follows, all from one sample in a study of cytomegalovirus exposure and HLA in healthy donors. Profiled with immunoSEQ multiplex PCR; TCRdb holds only in-frame clones, not every one. The sample has around 230,000 clones, roughly 84% seen once. Source material: PBMCs. The receptors were sampled from a girl aged 2 to 10 in good health and CMV-seronegative. Both conserved end residues are trimmed from each CDR3. The listing skips clone size in some rows; elsewhere it reads once, few, many or a size class.

V gene: TRBV4-1
clone size: -
J gene: TRBJ2-7
CDR3 protein: ASSQDLGGITY

V gene: TRBV15
clone size: -
J gene: TRBJ2-3
CDR3 protein: ATSRDVAGTTDTQY

V gene: TRBV18
clone size: -
J gene: TRBJ1-4
CDR3 protein: ASSDGATNEKLF

V gene: TRBV11-2
clone size: -
J gene: TRBJ1-1
CDR3 protein: ASSPRVAARWTEAF

V gene: TRBV5-6
clone size: few
J gene: TRBJ1-5
CDR3 protein: ASSLAPNNQPQH

V gene: TRBV29-1
clone size: -
J gene: TRBJ2-7
CDR3 protein: SVEENRQGSYEQY

V gene: TRBV6-6
clone size: -
J gene: TRBJ1-6
CDR3 protein: ASSSDRANSPLH

V gene: TRBV30
clone size: -
J gene: TRBJ2-6
CDR3 protein: AWSRGTGSGANVLT

V gene: TRBV12-5
clone size: -
J gene: TRBJ2-3
CDR3 protein: ASGFLASGRPRVFTDTQY

V gene: TRBV10-3
clone size: -
J gene: TRBJ1-2
CDR3 protein: ATLAGTGTGYT

V gene: TRBV7-9
clone size: -
J gene: TRBJ2-7
CDR3 protein: ASSPPRRETYEQY

V gene: TRBV2
clone size: -
J gene: TRBJ1-5
CDR3 protein: ASSAQGGWDNQPQH

V gene: TRBV5-4
clone size: -
J gene: TRBJ2-5
CDR3 protein: ASRFGLAGDQETQY

V gene: TRBV5-1
clone size: -
J gene: TRBJ2-7
CDR3 protein: ASSFWEGSYEQY

V gene: TRBV4-1
clone size: -
J gene: TRBJ1-6
CDR3 protein: ASSQAQGGYNSPLH

V gene: TRBV6-4
clone size: -
J gene: TRBJ2-5
CDR3 protein: ASSHGTSGSWREETQY